One sample yielded the 29 T cell receptor beta chains listed below, sequenced in a study of T cell changes during pregnancy in multiple sclerosis. This table comes from immunoSEQ multiplex PCR, and its TCRdb copy is limited to in-frame clones, with some not included. The top ten hold about 2.5% of the sample, which has around 60,000 clones, 95% to 97% seen once. The input for sequencing was CD8+ T cells from peripheral blood mononuclear cells, taken after pregnancy. The source is a female donor with multiple sclerosis, enrolled in a pregnancy study.

This clone was seen a single time. The rearrangement joins TRBV2 to TRBJ2-7; 10 bases align to TRBD1. The CDR3 runs 18 residues. Unmatched junction bases numbered 20, after V lost 7 bases and J lost 5 bases. From germline, CDR1 is SNHLY and CDR2 FYNNEI. CDR3 nucleotides: TGTGCCAGCACGGGGGCCGGGACAGGGGTTGTTTTTTTCAACGAGCAGTACTTC. Its protein is CASTGAGTGVVFFNEQYF.

The V and J genes are TRBV30 and TRBJ2-7; D unclear. Trimming cost V 3 bases and J 0 bases, with 6 bases left between them. The CDR3 spans 12 residues. Looked up from germline, CDR1 is GTSNPN and CDR2 is SVGIG (reference sequence). The CDR3 spells CAWREDSYEQYF. CDR3 sequence (DNA): TGTGCCTGGAGAGAGGACTCCTACGAGCAGTACTTC.

The chain combines TRBV14 with TRBJ2-7; 7 nucleotides match TRBD1. CDR1 is SGHDN and CDR2 is FVKESK in the germline V gene. V lost 1 base and J lost 0; bases outside the gene matches: 6. The CDR3 consists of 16 residues. CDR3 sequence (DNA): TGTGCCAGCAGCCAAGGTCTTGGGACAGTCTCCTACGAGCAGTACTTC. It encodes CASSQGLGTVSYEQYF.

This chain joins TRBV18 and TRBJ2-2; the D is unclear. CDR1 is KGHSH and CDR2 is LQKENI in the germline V gene. The CDR3 is 17 amino acids. Trimming removed 2 bases at V and 2 bases at J, with 15 bases between. The CDR3 here is CASSPMSRPTNTGELFF. The CDR3 DNA is TGTGCCAGCTCACCAATGTCTAGGCCGACCAACACCGGGGAGCTGTTTTTT.

The CDR3 region is CASSVSPGNYEQYF. The CDR3, as DNA: TGTGCCAGCAGTGTGTCACCCGGGAACTACGAGCAGTACTTC. The V and J genes are TRBV25-1 and TRBJ2-7; possible D gene TRBD2, 5 bases. The germline gives CDR1 MGHDK, CDR2 SYGVNS. V dropped 4 bases and J dropped 3 bases, with 13 bases sitting between them. The CDR3 totals 14 residues.

In its sample, this clone was seen once. This rearrangement joins TRBV27 to TRBJ2-7, with 7 bases that match TRBD2. From germline, CDR1 is MNHEY and CDR2 SMNVEV (reference sequence). The CDR3 is made up of 13 amino acids. After removal of 4 bases from V and 3 bases from J, the junction contained 3 bases not matched to a gene. The chain's CDR3 is CASSSGGDYEQYF. CDR3 coding DNA: TGTGCCAGCAGTTCGGGGGGAGACTACGAGCAGTACTTC.

The chain carries TRBV28 and TRBJ2-2, with 13 nucleotides matching TRBD2. Germline lookup yields CDR1 MDHEN and CDR2 SYDVKM. V shed 5 bases, J shed 7 bases, and the junction held 4 bases outside the gene matches. The CDR3 is 15 amino acids. CDR3 in DNA: TGTGCCAGCAGTCGGACTAGCGGGAGAGGCGGGGAGCTGTTTTTT. Protein: CASSRTSGRGGELFF.

Of note for this clone: Germline is not matched at one junction end, which may reflect a read error. This chain links TRBV28 with TRBJ1-2; D possibly corresponds to TRBD1 (6 bases). CDR3 length equals 14 residues. Germline V CDR1 and CDR2: MDHEN, SYDVKM. The CDR3 reads CASSLTGKGYSYTF. The CDR3 DNA reads TGTGCCAGCAGTTTAACAGGGAAAGGCTATAGCTACACCTTC.

In DNA form, the CDR3 reads TGTGCCAGCAGCTTCTTCGGACAGGGACCCTACGAGCAGTACTTC. This encodes CASSFFGQGPYEQYF. The genes are TRBV13 and TRBJ2-7, with 8 bases aligning to TRBD1. The V gene's germline CDR1 is PRHDT and CDR2 FYEKMQ (reference sequence). This CDR3 has 15 amino acids. Trimming at V came to 3 bases and at J to 2 bases, leaving 6 bases not matched to a gene.

The rearrangement joins TRBV5-1 to TRBJ2-2; D is undetermined. The V end was cut by 4 bases, the J end by 0 bases, with 13 bases between. Germline V gene lookup returns CDR1 SGHRS and CDR2 YFSETQ. The CDR3 sequence is 16 residues long. Here the CDR3 DNA reads TGCGCCAGCAGCCCCCGCCCTAATGCGAACACCGGGGAGCTGTTTTTT. This encodes CASSPRPNANTGELFF. Full variable domain (outside the CDR3, taken from reference TRBV5-1 and TRBJ2-2): KAGVTQTPRYLIKTRGQQVTLSCSPISGHRSVSWYQQTPGQGLQFLFEYFSETQRNKGNFPGRFSGRQFSNSRSEMNVSTLELGDSALYLCASSPRPNANTGELFFGEGSRLTVL.

The gene calls are TRBV7-9 and TRBJ2-7, with TRBD1 matching over 9 bases. Germline CDR1 and CDR2: SEHNR and FQNEAQ (reference sequence). With V trimmed by 5 bases and J by 7 bases, 24 bases remained unmatched. CDR3 length: 19 residues. This CDR3 reads CASSTVITGQGSPLGEQYF. CDR3 in DNA: TGTGCCAGCAGCACCGTGATAACCGGACAGGGGTCCCCCCTAGGGGAGCAGTACTTC. Full variable domain (rest looked up from reference TRBV7-9 and TRBJ2-7): DTGVSQNPRHKITKRGQNVTFRCDPISEHNRLYWYRQTLGQGPEFLTYFQNEAQLEKSRLLSDRFSAERPKGSFSTLEIQRTEQGDSAMYLCASSTVITGQGSPLGEQYFGPGTRLTVT.

The chain recombines TRBV7-2 with TRBJ2-7; TRBD2 might be the D (5 bases). The germline V gene encodes CDR1 SGHTA and CDR2 FQGNSA. The V end was cut by 3 bases, the J end by 3 bases, with 12 bases between. This CDR3 is 14 amino acids long. The CDR3 DNA reads as TGTGCCAGCAGCTTTGGGAGTGGGAACTACGAGCAGTACTTC. The encoded protein is CASSFGSGNYEQYF.

The chain couples TRBV5-6 to TRBJ1-5, with 7 bases aligning to TRBD1. CDR3 length equals 14 residues. After removal of 4 bases from V and 6 bases from J, the junction contained 7 bases not matched to a gene. CDR1 and CDR2 (germline): SGHDT, YYEEEE. Here the CDR3 DNA reads TGTGCCAGCAGCCGACGACAGGGCTCTCAGCCCCAGCATTTT. Amino acids: CASSRRQGSQPQHF.

This clone came up a few times. V is TRBV27 and J is TRBJ2-1; 8 nucleotides line up with TRBD2. The V gene end was trimmed by 0 bases and the J gene end by 10 bases; junction bases not matched to a gene: 2. CDR1 and CDR2 (germline): MNHEY, SMNVEV (reference sequence). CDR3 length: 13 residues. CDR3 DNA sequence: TGTGCCAGCAGTTTATCGAGACTAGCGGAGCAGTTCTTC. Protein product: CASSLSRLAEQFF.

The rearrangement uses TRBV7-8 and TRBJ2-7, with 8 positions matching TRBD2. The CDR3 contains 14 residues. Trimming at V came to 11 bases and at J to 3 bases, leaving 12 bases not matched to a gene. CDR1 and CDR2 from the germline V gene are SGHVS and FQNEAQ. The CDR3 protein is CASGVVAGSYEQYF. In DNA form, the CDR3 reads TGTGCCTCGGGGGTGGTAGCGGGAAGCTACGAGCAGTACTTC. Together with reference TRBV7-8 and TRBJ2-7, the CDR3 gives the full variable domain: GAGVSQSPRYKVAKRGQDVALRCDPISGHVSLFWYQQALGQGPEFLTYFQNEAQLDKSGLPSDRFFAERPEGSVSTLKIQRTQQEDSAVYLCASGVVAGSYEQYFGPGTRLTVT.

J is TRBJ2-7 and V is TRBV10-3; D remains unclear. CDR3 length: 13 residues. V shed 6 bases and J shed 2 bases, with 11 bases lying between them. Germline CDR1 is ENHRY and CDR2 is SYGVKD. CDR3 nucleotide sequence: TGTGCCATCAGCCTAACTTCCGCCTACGAGCAGTACTTC. Translation: CAISLTSAYEQYF.

The DNA of the CDR3 is TGTGCCAGCAGTCCAGGGACAGGGGGCTACGAGCAGTACTTC. Amino acid sequence: CASSPGTGGYEQYF. The chain links TRBV28 to TRBJ2-7; 11 bases line up with TRBD1. This CDR3 is 14 amino acids long. Losses at the gene ends were 5 bases for V and 3 bases for J; bases not matched to a gene: 3. Germline V gene data show CDR1 as MDHEN and CDR2 as SYDVKM.

V gene TRBV28 combines with J gene TRBJ2-7, with 7 nucleotides matching TRBD1. The germline V gene has CDR1 MDHEN and CDR2 SYDVKM. The CDR3 loop spans 18 amino acids. V lost 5 bases to trimming and J lost 3 bases; unmatched junction nucleotides: 19. The CDR3 here is CASSLRLDPGQINYEQYF. In nucleotides, the CDR3 is TGTGCCAGCAGTCTACGACTTGACCCGGGACAGATAAACTACGAGCAGTACTTC.

V usage is TRBV7-6 and J usage is TRBJ2-1, with a weak D call TRBD1 (7 bases). The germline V gene has CDR1 SGHVS and CDR2 FNYEAQ. The V end was cut by 8 bases, the J end by 8 bases, with 13 bases between. There are 12 residues in the CDR3. CDR3 amino acids: CASGQEGDEQFF. Written as DNA, the CDR3 is TGTGCCAGCGGACAGGAGGGCGATGAGCAGTTCTTC.

This clone has only one observation. The chain couples TRBV27 to TRBJ1-2; 8 positions agree with TRBD1. The ends lost 4 bases at V and 2 bases at J; junction bases unmatched: 6. The CDR3 loop spans 15 amino acids. Germline loops: CDR1 MNHEY, CDR2 SMNVEV (reference sequence). The CDR3 is CASSSARQGNYGYTF. The CDR3 coding sequence is TGTGCCAGCAGTTCCGCCAGACAGGGGAACTATGGCTACACCTTC.

The rearrangement uses TRBV28 and TRBJ2-2; tentatively, D is TRBD2 (6 bases). Germline CDR1 reads MDHEN; CDR2 reads SYDVKM. Trimming removed 3 bases from V and 1 base from J, with 15 bases in between. The CDR3 totals 17 residues. The CDR3 loop is CASSLSPGLENTGELFF. The DNA of the CDR3 is TGTGCCAGCAGTTTGTCCCCGGGACTGGAGAACACCGGGGAGCTGTTTTTT.

The count of this clone is one. The chain carries TRBV28 and TRBJ1-5; D gene unclear. Germline values: CDR1 MDHEN, CDR2 SYDVKM. The CDR3 totals 13 residues. V was shortened by 3 bases and J by 7 bases, with 10 bases between the two germline ends. The CDR3 is CASSFSGGQPQHF. CDR3 sequence (DNA): TGTGCCAGCAGTTTCTCTGGAGGACAGCCCCAGCATTTT.

The chain recombines TRBV29-1 with TRBJ2-7; 7 bases are shared with TRBD2. In germline, CDR1 is SQVTM, CDR2 ANQGSEA. The V segment lost 0 bases and the J segment 5 bases; nucleotides outside the gene matches: 10. The CDR3 covers 15 residues. The CDR3 is CSVEERGGSKDEQYF. Written as DNA, the CDR3 is TGCAGCGTTGAAGAGAGGGGCGGGAGTAAGGACGAGCAGTACTTC.

The CDR3 reads CASSLGTIAKNIQYF. The DNA for the CDR3 is TGCGCCAGCAGCTTGGGGACTATAGCCAAAAACATTCAGTACTTC. This chain joins TRBV5-1 and TRBJ2-4; the D gene is possibly TRBD2 (6 bases). Trimming shortened V by 0 bases and J by 0 bases, and 7 bases separated the two germline ends. This CDR3 has 15 residues. Germline V gene data show CDR1 as SGHRS and CDR2 as YFSETQ.

The V gene is TRBV7-9, the J gene TRBJ1-6, with 7 positions matching TRBD1. This CDR3 region has 14 residues. V lost 7 bases, J lost 7 bases, and 7 bases stayed unmatched. Germline CDR1 and CDR2: SEHNR and FQNEAQ (reference sequence). DNA for the CDR3: TGTGCCAGCACCACGACAGGGACCAATTCACCCCTCCACTTT. Translated, it gives CASTTTGTNSPLHF.

The chain is built from TRBV11-3 and TRBJ2-2; 9 positions agree with TRBD1. J was trimmed by 0 bases and V by 3 bases; bases with no gene match: 5. Germline CDR1 reads SGHNT; CDR2 reads YENEEA. This CDR3 comprises 17 residues. CDR3 protein: CASSLTGGPANTGELFF. DNA of the CDR3: TGTGCCAGCAGCTTGACAGGGGGGCCCGCGAACACCGGGGAGCTGTTTTTT.

The chain joins TRBV14 to TRBJ2-7, with 16 positions matching TRBD2. This CDR3 has 15 residues. The V segment lost 0 bases and the J segment 12 bases; nucleotides outside the gene matches: 5. The V gene's germline CDR1 is SGHDN and CDR2 FVKESK. The CDR3 here is CASSQDAGLAGGMYF. CDR3 in DNA: TGTGCCAGCAGCCAAGATGCGGGACTAGCGGGAGGGATGTACTTC.

The rearrangement uses TRBV10-3 and TRBJ2-1; TRBD2 matches 11 bases. The ends lost 10 bases at V and 2 bases at J; junction bases unmatched: 4. There are 14 residues in the CDR3. CDR1 is ENHRY, CDR2 SYGVKD, per germline. The CDR3 nucleotides are TGTGCCAGTTTAGCGGGAGGGCCCTACAATGAGCAGTTCTTC. Translated: CASLAGGPYNEQFF.

A remark on this clone: A read error may produce the germline difference seen at one junction end. The chain couples TRBV27 to TRBJ1-2; 7 bases map to TRBD1. Per germline, CDR1 MNHEY and CDR2 SMNVEV (reference sequence). The CDR3 consists of 14 residues. The CDR3 DNA sequence: TGTGCCAGCAGTGTAACCGGGACAGCCTCGGATAAGGACTTC. It codes for CASSVTGTASDKDF.